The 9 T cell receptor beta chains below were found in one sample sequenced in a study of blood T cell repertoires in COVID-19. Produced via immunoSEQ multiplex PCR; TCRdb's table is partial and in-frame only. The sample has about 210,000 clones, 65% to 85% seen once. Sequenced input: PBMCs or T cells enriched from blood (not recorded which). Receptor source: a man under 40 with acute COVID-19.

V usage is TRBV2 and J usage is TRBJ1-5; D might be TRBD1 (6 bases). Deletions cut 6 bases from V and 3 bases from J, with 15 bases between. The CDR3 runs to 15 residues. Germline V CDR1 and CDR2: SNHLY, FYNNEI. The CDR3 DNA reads TGTGCCAGCAGGCAACAGGGTGGGAACAATCAGCCCCAGCATTTT. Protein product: CASRQQGGNNQPQHF.

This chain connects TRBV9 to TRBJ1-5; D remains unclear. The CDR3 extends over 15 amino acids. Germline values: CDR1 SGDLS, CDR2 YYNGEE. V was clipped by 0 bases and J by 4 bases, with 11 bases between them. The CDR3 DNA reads TGTGCCAGCAGCGTAGGTGTCGGAGTTAATCAGCCCCAGCATTTT. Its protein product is CASSVGVGVNQPQHF.

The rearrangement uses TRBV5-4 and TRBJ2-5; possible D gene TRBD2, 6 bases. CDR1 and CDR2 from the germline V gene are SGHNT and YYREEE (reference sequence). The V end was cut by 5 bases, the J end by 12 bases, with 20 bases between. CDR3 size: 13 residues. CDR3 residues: CASRRAGTGEEYF. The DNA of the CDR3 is TGTGCCAGCAGGCGAGCCGGGACTGGAGAGGAGTACTTC. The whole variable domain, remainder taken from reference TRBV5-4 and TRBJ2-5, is ETGVTQSPTHLIKTRGQQVTLRCSSQSGHNTVSWYQQALGQGPQFIFQYYREEENGRGNFPPRFSGLQFPNYSSELNVNALELDDSALYLCASRRAGTGEEYFGPGTRLLVL.

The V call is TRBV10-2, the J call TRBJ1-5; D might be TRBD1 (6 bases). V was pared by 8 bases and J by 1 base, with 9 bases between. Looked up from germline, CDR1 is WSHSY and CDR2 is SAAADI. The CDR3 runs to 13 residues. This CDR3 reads CASRRGSNQPQHF. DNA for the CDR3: TGCGCCAGCCGAAGGGGGAGCAATCAGCCCCAGCATTTT.

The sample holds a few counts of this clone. The CDR3 nucleotides read TGTGCCAGCAGCCCCACCCCGAGGAGCAACTCACCCCTCCACTTT. This encodes CASSPTPRSNSPLHF. The chain recombines TRBV3-1 (or the pseudogene TRBV3-2) with TRBJ1-6; D is unclear. In germline, CDR1 is LGHDT, CDR2 YNNKEL (reference sequence). The CDR3 length is 15 residues. V shed 4 bases and J shed 10 bases, with 17 bases lying between them.

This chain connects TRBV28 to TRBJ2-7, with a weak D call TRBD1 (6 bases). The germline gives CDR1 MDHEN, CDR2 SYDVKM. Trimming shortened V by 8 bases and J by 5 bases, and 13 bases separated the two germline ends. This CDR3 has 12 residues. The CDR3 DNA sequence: TGTGCCAGCGCACAGGGATTGGACGAGCAGTACTTC. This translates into CASAQGLDEQYF.

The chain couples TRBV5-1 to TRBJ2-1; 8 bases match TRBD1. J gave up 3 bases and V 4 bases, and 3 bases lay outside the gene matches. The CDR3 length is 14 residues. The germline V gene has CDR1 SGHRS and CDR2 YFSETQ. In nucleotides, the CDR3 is TGCGCCAGCAGCCCAGGGACAGGCTACAATGAGCAGTTCTTC. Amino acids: CASSPGTGYNEQFF.

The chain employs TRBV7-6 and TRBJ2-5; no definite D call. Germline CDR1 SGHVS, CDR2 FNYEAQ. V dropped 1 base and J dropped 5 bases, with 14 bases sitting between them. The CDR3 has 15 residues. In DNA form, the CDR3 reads TGTGCCAGCAGCTTAGGTCGAACGGCGGTGGAGACCCAGTACTTC. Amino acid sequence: CASSLGRTAVETQYF.

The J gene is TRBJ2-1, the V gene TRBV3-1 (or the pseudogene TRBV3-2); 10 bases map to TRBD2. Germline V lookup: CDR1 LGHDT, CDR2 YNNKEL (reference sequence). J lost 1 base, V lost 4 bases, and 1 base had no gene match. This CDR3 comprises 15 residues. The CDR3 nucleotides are TGTGCCAGCAGCCCGACTAGCGGGTCCTACAATGAGCAGTTCTTC. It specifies CASSPTSGSYNEQFF.